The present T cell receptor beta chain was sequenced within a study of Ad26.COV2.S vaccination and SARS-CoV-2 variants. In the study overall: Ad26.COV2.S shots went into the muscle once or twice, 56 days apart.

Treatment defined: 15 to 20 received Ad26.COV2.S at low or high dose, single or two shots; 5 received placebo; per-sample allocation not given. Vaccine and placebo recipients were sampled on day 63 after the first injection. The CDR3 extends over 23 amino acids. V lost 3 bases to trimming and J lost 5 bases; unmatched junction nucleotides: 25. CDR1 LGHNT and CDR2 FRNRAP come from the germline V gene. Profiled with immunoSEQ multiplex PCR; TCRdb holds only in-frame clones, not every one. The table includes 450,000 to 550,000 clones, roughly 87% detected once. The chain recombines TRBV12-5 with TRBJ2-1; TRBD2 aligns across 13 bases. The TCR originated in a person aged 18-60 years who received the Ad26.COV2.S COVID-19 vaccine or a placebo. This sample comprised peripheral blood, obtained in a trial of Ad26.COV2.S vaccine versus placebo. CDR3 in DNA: TGTGCTAGTGGTTTCCCAGCAATACGGACGCAGCCACAGGGACTAGCGGGAAACAATGAGCAGTTCTTC. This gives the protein CASGFPAIRTQPQGLAGNNEQFF.